These T cell receptor beta chains were read from a single sample in a study of human T cells and chemical hapten exposure. MiXCR, applied by TCRdb to the RACE reads, yields one record per CDR3 protein. The data show about 60,000 distinct CDR3 sequences, about a tenth seen once. The sample consisted of whole blood, taken in connection with sensitization to the hapten diphenylcyclopropenone (DPC). The receptors were sampled from a woman in her forties with alopecia areata. Some clones in this sample may be carry-over from other donors' samples. The CDR3 runs from the conserved cysteine through the conserved F or W. The D gene is left open where the match is weak. Rows give clone size only sometimes, using once, few, many, or a class for an expanded clone.

j_call: TRBJ2-7; clone_size: many; d_call: -; v_call: TRBV21-1; cdr3_aa: CASSKVEGREQYF; cdr3_nt: TGTGCCAGCAGCAAAGTGGAGGGACGAGAGCAGTACTTC
j_call: TRBJ2-1; clone_size: medium-sized; d_call: -; v_call: TRBV2; cdr3_aa: CASSHEPGDSYNEQFF; cdr3_nt: TGTGCCAGCAGTCACGAACCGGGGGACTCCTACAATGAGCAGTTCTTC
j_call: TRBJ2-7; clone_size: few; d_call: TRBD1; v_call: TRBV9; cdr3_aa: CASSPDRFQEQYF; cdr3_nt: TGTGCCAGCAGCCCGGACAGGTTCCAAGAGCAGTACTTC
j_call: TRBJ1-2; clone_size: many; d_call: -; v_call: TRBV5-4; cdr3_aa: CASSLQGGNYGYTF; cdr3_nt: TGTGCCAGCAGCTTACAGGGAGGTAACTATGGCTACACCTTC
j_call: TRBJ1-5; clone_size: -; d_call: -; v_call: TRBV4-1; cdr3_aa: CASSRALGTGNQPQHF; cdr3_nt: TGCGCCAGCAGCCGTGCGCTAGGGACGGGCAATCAGCCCCAGCATTTT
j_call: TRBJ2-2; clone_size: many; d_call: TRBD2; v_call: TRBV5-1; cdr3_aa: CASLLAGGPTNTGELFF; cdr3_nt: TGCGCCAGTTTACTAGCGGGGGGCCCTACGAACACCGGGGAGCTGTTTTTT
j_call: TRBJ2-6; clone_size: -; d_call: -; v_call: TRBV29-1; cdr3_aa: CSVEDRLSSGANVLTF; cdr3_nt: TGCAGCGTTGAAGACAGATTAAGCTCTGGGGCCAACGTCCTGACTTTC
j_call: TRBJ1-5; clone_size: many; d_call: TRBD1; v_call: TRBV7-8; cdr3_aa: CASSAGQGGNQPQHF; cdr3_nt: TGTGCCAGCAGCGCGGGACAGGGAGGCAATCAGCCCCAGCATTTT
j_call: TRBJ2-1; clone_size: few; d_call: TRBD2; v_call: TRBV15; cdr3_aa: CATSASGDSYNEQFF; cdr3_nt: TGTGCCACCAGCGCCAGCGGGGACTCCTACAATGAGCAGTTCTTC
j_call: TRBJ2-7; clone_size: -; d_call: TRBD1; v_call: TRBV18; cdr3_aa: CASSGTGVVGEQYF; cdr3_nt: TGTGCCAGCTCGGGAACAGGGGTGGTCGGCGAGCAGTACTTC
j_call: TRBJ1-1; clone_size: many; d_call: -; v_call: TRBV4-1; cdr3_aa: CASSQVDQEMNTEAFF; cdr3_nt: TGCGCCAGCAGCCAAGTGGATCAGGAGATGAACACTGAAGCTTTCTTT
j_call: TRBJ2-2; clone_size: -; d_call: TRBD2; v_call: TRBV7-2; cdr3_aa: CASSPRGGQNTGELFF; cdr3_nt: TGTGCCAGCAGCCCCCGGGGGGGCCAGAACACCGGGGAGCTGTTTTTT
j_call: TRBJ1-5; clone_size: many; d_call: -; v_call: TRBV3-1; cdr3_aa: CASSLEVGGGPQHF; cdr3_nt: TGTGCCAGCAGCCTCGAGGTTGGAGGGGGGCCCCAGCATTTT
j_call: TRBJ2-1; clone_size: -; d_call: TRBD2; v_call: TRBV14; cdr3_aa: CASSESAGGYNEQFF; cdr3_nt: TGTGCCAGCAGCGAATCAGCGGGGGGCTACAATGAGCAGTTCTTC
j_call: TRBJ1-1; clone_size: many; d_call: -; v_call: TRBV20-1; cdr3_aa: CSARDPQGGDTEAFF; cdr3_nt: TGCAGTGCTAGAGATCCGCAGGGTGGGGACACTGAAGCTTTCTTT
j_call: TRBJ1-1; clone_size: many; d_call: TRBD1; v_call: TRBV29-1; cdr3_aa: CSVVRGQIEAFF; cdr3_nt: TGCAGCGTTGTCCGGGGACAGATTGAAGCTTTCTTT
j_call: TRBJ1-2; clone_size: -; d_call: TRBD1; v_call: TRBV7-9; cdr3_aa: CASSPWTGLNYGYTF; cdr3_nt: TGTGCCAGCAGCCCTTGGACAGGGCTTAACTATGGCTACACCTTC
j_call: TRBJ2-3; clone_size: many; d_call: -; v_call: TRBV3-1; cdr3_aa: CASSQAGDHTDTQYF; cdr3_nt: TGTGCCAGCAGCCAAGCCGGGGACCACACAGATACGCAGTATTTT
j_call: TRBJ1-5; clone_size: few; d_call: -; v_call: TRBV6-1; cdr3_aa: CASRGRFDSNQPQHF; cdr3_nt: TGTGCCAGCAGGGGCAGGTTCGATAGCAATCAGCCCCAGCATTTT
j_call: TRBJ1-3; clone_size: many; d_call: -; v_call: TRBV4-1; cdr3_aa: CASSQDLVRGAGSGNTIYF; cdr3_nt: TGCGCCAGCAGCCAAGATCTGGTCAGGGGCGCTGGCTCTGGAAACACCATATATTTT
j_call: TRBJ2-7; clone_size: few; d_call: TRBD1; v_call: TRBV20-1; cdr3_aa: CSAGGQGPYEQYF; cdr3_nt: TGCAGTGCTGGAGGACAGGGACCCTACGAGCAGTACTTC
j_call: TRBJ2-2; clone_size: many; d_call: -; v_call: TRBV7-3; cdr3_aa: CASGRERTGELFF; cdr3_nt: TGTGCCAGCGGGCGTGAACGGACCGGGGAGCTGTTTTTT
j_call: TRBJ2-7; clone_size: -; d_call: TRBD1; v_call: TRBV4-2; cdr3_aa: CASSLLQGPNYEQYF; cdr3_nt: TGTGCCAGCAGCCTTTTACAGGGGCCAAATTACGAGCAGTACTTC
j_call: TRBJ2-1; clone_size: many; d_call: -; v_call: TRBV28; cdr3_aa: CASSLREQFF; cdr3_nt: TGTGCCAGCAGTTTAAGGGAGCAGTTCTTC
j_call: TRBJ1-1; clone_size: few; d_call: -; v_call: TRBV21-1; cdr3_aa: CASSKKVNTEAFF; cdr3_nt: TGTGCCAGCAGCAAAAAAGTGAACACTGAAGCTTTCTTT
j_call: TRBJ2-5; clone_size: few; d_call: TRBD2; v_call: TRBV20-1; cdr3_aa: CSARELLAGGRETQYF; cdr3_nt: TGCAGTGCTAGAGAGTTACTAGCGGGGGGGCGGGAGACCCAGTACTTC